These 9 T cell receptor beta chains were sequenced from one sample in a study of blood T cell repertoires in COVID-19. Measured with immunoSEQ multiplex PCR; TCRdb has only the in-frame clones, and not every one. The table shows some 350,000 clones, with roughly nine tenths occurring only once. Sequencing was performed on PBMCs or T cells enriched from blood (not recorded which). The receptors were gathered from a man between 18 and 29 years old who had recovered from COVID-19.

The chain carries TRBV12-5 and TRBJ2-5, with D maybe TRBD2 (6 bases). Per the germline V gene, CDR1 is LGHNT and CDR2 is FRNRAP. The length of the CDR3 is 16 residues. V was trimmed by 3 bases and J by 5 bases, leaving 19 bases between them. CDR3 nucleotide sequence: TGTGCTAGTGGTTTTGTTTCAGGAGGGGCGGCGGAGACCCAGTACTTC. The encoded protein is CASGFVSGGAAETQYF. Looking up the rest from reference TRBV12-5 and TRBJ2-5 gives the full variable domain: DARVTQTPRHKVTEMGQEVTMRCQPILGHNTVFWYRQTMMQGLELLAYFRNRAPLDDSGMPKDRFSAEMPDATLATLKIQPSEPRDSAVYFCASGFVSGGAAETQYFGPGTRLLVL.

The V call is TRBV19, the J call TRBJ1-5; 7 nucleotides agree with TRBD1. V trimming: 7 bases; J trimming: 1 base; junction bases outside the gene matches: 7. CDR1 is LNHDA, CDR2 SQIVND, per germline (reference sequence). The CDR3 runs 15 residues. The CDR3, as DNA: TGTGCCAGTACCCCGACAGGGCCAAGCAATCAGCCCCAGCATTTT. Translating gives CASTPTGPSNQPQHF. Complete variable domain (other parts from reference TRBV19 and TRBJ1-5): DGGITQSPKYLFRKEGQNVTLSCEQNLNHDAMYWYRQDPGQGLRLIYYSQIVNDFQKGDIAEGYSVSREKKESFPLTVTSAQKNPTAFYLCASTPTGPSNQPQHFGDGTRLSIL.

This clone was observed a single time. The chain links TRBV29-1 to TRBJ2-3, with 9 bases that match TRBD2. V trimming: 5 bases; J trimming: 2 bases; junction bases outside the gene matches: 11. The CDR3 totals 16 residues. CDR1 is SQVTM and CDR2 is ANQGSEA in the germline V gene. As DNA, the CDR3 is TGCAGCGTTCCCGCCGGGGAGCGGGGGGACACAGATACGCAGTATTTT. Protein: CSVPAGERGDTDTQYF.

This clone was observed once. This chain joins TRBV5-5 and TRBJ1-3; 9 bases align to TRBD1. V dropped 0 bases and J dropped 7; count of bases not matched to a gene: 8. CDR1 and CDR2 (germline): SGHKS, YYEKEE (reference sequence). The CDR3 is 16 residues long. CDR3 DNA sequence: TGTGCCAGCAGCTTGGAGGGACAGGGTAATTTGAACACCATATATTTT. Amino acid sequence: CASSLEGQGNLNTIYF.

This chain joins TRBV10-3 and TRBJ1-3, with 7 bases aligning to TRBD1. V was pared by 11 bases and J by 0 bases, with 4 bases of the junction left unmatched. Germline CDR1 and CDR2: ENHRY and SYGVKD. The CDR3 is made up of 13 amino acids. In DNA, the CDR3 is TGTGCCGCCCGGGACAGCTCTGGAAACACCATATATTTT. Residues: CAARDSSGNTIYF.

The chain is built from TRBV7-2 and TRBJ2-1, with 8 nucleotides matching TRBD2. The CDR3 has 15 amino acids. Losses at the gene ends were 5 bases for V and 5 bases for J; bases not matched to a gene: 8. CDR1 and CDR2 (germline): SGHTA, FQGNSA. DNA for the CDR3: TGTGCCAGCAGCGTTAGCGGGAATTATAACAATGAGCAGTTCTTC. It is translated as CASSVSGNYNNEQFF.

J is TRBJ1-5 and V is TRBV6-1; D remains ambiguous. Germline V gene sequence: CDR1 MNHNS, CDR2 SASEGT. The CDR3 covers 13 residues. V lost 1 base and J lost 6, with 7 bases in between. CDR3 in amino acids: CASSEVRGQPQHF. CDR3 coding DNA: TGTGCCAGCAGTGAAGTTCGGGGTCAGCCCCAGCATTTT.

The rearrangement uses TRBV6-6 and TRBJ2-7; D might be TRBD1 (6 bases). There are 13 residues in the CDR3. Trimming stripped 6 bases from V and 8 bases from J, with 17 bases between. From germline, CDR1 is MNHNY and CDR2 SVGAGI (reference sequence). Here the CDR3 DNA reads TGTGCCAGCAGCCCCTCACAGGGTATGCAGCAGTACTTC. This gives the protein CASSPSQGMQQYF.

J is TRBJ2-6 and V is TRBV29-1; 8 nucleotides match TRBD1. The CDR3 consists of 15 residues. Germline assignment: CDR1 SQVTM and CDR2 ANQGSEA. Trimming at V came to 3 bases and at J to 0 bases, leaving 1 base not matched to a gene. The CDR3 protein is CSVDTGGSGANVLTF. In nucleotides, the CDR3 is TGCAGCGTTGACACAGGGGGCTCTGGGGCCAACGTCCTGACTTTC.